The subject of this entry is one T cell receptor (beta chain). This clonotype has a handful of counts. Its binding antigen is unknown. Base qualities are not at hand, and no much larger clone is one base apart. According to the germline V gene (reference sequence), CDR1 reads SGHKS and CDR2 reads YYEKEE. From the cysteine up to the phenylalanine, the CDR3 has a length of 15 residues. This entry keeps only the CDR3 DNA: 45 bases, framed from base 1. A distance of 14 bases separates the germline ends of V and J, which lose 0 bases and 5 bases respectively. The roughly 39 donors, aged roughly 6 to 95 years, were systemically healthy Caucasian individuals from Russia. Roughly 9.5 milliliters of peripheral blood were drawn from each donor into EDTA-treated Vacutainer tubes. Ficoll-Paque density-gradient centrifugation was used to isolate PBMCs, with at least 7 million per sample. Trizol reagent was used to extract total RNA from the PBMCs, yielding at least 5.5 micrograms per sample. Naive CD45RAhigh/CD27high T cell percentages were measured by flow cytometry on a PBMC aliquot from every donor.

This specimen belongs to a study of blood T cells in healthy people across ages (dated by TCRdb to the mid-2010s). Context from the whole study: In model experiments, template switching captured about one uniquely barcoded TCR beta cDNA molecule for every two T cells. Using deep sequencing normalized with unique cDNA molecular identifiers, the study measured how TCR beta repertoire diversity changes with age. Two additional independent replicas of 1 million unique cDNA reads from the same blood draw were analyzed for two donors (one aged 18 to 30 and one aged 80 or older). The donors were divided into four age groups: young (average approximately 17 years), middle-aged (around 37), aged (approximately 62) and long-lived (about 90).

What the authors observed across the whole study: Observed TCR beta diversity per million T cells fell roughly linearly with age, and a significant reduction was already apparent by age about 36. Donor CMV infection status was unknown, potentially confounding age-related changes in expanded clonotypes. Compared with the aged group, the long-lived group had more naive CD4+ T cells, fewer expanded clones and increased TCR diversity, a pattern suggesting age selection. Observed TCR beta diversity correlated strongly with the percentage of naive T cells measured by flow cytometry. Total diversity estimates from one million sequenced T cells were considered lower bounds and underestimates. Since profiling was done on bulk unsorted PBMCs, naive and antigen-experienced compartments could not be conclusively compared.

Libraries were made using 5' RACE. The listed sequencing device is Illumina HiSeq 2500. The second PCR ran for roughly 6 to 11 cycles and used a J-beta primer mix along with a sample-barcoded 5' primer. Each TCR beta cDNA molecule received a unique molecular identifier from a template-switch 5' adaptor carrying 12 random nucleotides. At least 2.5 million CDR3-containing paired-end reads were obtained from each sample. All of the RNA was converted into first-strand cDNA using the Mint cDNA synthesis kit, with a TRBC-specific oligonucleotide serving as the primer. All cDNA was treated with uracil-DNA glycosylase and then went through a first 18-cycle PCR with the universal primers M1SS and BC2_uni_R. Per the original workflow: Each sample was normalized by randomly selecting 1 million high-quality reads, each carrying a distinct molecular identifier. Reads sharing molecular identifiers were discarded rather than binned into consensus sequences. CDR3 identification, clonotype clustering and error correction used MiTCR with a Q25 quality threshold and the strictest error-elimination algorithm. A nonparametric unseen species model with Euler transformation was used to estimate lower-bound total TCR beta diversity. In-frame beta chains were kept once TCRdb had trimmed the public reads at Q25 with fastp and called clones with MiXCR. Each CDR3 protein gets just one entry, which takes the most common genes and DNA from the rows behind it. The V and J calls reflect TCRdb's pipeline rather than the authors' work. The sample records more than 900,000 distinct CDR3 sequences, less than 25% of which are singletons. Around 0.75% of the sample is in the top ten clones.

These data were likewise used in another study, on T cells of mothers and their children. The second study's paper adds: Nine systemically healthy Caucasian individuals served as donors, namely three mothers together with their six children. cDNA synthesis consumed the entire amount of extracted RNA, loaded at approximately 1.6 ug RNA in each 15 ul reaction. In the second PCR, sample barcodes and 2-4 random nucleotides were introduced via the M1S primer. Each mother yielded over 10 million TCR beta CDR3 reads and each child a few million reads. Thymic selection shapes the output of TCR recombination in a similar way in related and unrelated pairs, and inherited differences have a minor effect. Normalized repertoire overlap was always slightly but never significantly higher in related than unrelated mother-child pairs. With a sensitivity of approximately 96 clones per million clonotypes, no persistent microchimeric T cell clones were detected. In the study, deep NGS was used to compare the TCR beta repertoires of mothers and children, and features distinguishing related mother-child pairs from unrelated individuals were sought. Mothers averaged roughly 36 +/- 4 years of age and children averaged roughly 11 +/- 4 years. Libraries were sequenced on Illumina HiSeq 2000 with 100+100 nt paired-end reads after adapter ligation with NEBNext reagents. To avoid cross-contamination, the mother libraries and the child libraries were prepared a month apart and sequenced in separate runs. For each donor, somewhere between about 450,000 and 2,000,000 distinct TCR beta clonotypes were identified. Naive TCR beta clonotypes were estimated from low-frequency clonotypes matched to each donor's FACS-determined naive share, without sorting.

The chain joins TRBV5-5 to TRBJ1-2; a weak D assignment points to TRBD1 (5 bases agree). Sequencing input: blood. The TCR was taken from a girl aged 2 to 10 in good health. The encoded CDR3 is CASSLGRQLNYGYTF. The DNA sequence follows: TGTGCCAGCAGCTTGGGTAGACAGCTAAATTATGGCTACACCTTC.